Here is one TCR beta chain with its context. Researchers ran the PCR with 60 Vbeta and 13 Jbeta primers. Sequencing used immunoSEQ multiplex PCR; TCRdb keeps in-frame clones, though not all of them. Seen here are roughly 30,000 clones, around 87% observed once, and the top ten hold around 3%. The data belong to a study of cytomegalovirus exposure and HLA in healthy donors. The CDR3 has 15 amino acids. Trimming took 1 base from V and 6 from J, leaving 11 bases between them. Germline assignment: CDR1 SGHRS and CDR2 YFSETQ. The chain uses TRBV5-1 and TRBJ1-6; no definite D call. This TCR was recovered from a boy aged 10-17 years in good health and CMV-seronegative. Sequenced material: PBMCs. CDR3 nucleotide sequence: TGCGCCAGCAGCTTGTTTTCCCCCGTTAATTCACCCCTCCACTTT. Its protein product is CASSLFSPVNSPLHF.